This T cell receptor beta chain emerged from a study of blood T cell repertoires in COVID-19. The ends were cut back, 3 bases at V and 1 base at J, with 14 bases in the middle. Germline V gene sequence: CDR1 SGHDN, CDR2 FVKESK. There are 16 residues in the CDR3. Only in-frame clones appear in the TCRdb table, and some are missing; sequencing was by immunoSEQ multiplex PCR. The repertoire holds 250,000 to 300,000 clones, with roughly 80% as singletons. Sequencing used peripheral blood. V and J are TRBV14 and TRBJ2-3; tentatively, D is TRBD2 (6 bases). The receptor was derived from a man aged 60-69 years with acute or convalescent COVID-19. The CDR3 protein is CASSQILGEGTDTQYF. CDR3 nucleotides: TGTGCCAGCAGCCAGATTCTGGGGGAGGGCACAGATACGCAGTATTTT.